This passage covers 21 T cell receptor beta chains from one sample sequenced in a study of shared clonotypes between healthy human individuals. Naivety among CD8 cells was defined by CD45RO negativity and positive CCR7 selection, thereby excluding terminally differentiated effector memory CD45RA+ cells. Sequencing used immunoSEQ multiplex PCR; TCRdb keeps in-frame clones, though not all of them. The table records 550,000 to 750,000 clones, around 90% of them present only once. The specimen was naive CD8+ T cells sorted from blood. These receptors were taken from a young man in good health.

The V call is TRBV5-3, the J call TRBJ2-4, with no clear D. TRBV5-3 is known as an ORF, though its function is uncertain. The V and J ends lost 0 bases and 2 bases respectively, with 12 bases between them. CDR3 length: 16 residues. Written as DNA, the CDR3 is TGTGCCAGAAGCTTGGTTTGTGGGCCAACCAAAAACATTCAGTACTTC. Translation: CARSLVCGPTKNIQYF.

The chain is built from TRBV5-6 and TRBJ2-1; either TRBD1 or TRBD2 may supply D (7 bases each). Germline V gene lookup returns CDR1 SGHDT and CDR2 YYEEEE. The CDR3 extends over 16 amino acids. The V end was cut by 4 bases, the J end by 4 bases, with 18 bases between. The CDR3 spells CASSPGGGGPYNEQFF. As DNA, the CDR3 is TGTGCCAGCAGCCCAGGGGGGGGCGGGCCTTACAATGAGCAGTTCTTC.

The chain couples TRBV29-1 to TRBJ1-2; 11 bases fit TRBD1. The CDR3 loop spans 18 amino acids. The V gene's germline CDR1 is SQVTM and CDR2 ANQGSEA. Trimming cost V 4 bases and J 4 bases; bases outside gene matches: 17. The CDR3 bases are TGCAGCGTTGGATCACTGAGGGGACAGGGGGAAGTAAGCTATGGCTACACCTTC. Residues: CSVGSLRGQGEVSYGYTF.

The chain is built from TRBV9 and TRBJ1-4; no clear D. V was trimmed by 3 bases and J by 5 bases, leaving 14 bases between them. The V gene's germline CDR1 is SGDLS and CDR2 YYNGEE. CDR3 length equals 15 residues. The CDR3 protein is CASSGAPWSNEKLFF. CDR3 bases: TGTGCCAGCAGCGGAGCCCCGTGGAGCAATGAAAAACTGTTTTTT.

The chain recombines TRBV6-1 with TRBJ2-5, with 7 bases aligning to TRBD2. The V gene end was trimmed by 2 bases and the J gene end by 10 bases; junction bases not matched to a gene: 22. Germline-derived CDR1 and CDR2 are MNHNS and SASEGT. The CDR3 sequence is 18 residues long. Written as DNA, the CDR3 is TGTGCCAGCAGTGAAAGCCCAGGTCTAGCGGACCCCGCTACCGACCAGTACTTC. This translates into CASSESPGLADPATDQYF.

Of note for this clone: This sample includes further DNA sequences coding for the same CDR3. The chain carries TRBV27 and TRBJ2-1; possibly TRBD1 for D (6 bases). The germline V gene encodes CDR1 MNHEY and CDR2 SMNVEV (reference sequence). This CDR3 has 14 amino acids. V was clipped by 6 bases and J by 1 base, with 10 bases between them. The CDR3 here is CASRRGGSYNEQFF. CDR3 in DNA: TGTGCCAGCAGAAGAGGGGGATCCTACAATGAGCAGTTCTTC.

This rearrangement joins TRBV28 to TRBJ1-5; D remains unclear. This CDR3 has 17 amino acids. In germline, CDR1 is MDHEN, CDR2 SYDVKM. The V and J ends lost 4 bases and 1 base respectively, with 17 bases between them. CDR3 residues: CASSSRGLRKSNQPQHF. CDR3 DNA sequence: TGTGCCAGCAGTTCCCGAGGACTTCGAAAAAGCAATCAGCCCCAGCATTTT.

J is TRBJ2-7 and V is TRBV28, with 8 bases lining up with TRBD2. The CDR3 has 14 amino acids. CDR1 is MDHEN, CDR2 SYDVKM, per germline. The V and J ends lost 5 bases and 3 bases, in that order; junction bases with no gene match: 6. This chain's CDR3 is CASSPPGTSYEQYF. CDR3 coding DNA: TGTGCCAGCAGTCCCCCCGGGACTAGCTACGAGCAGTACTTC.

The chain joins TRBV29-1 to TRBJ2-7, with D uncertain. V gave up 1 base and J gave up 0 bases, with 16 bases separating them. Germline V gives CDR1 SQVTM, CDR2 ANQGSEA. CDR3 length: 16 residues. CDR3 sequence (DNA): TGCAGCGTTGAAGGCCGCGGCGCCCGAAGCTCCTACGAGCAGTACTTC. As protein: CSVEGRGARSSYEQYF.

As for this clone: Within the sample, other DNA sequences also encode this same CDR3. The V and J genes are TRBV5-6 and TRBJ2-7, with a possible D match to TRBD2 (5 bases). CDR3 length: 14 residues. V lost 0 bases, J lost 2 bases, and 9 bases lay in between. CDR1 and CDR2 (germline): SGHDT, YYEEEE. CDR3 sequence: CASSLGGSAYEQYF. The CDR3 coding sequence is TGTGCCAGCAGCTTGGGAGGGAGTGCCTACGAGCAGTACTTC.

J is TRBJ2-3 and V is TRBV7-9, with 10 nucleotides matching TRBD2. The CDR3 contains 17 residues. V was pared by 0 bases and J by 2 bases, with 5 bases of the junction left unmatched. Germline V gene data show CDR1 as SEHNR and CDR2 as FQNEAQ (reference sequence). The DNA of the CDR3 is TGTGCCAGCAGCTTAGCGGTTAGCGGGAGGCACACAGATACGCAGTATTTT. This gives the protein CASSLAVSGRHTDTQYF.

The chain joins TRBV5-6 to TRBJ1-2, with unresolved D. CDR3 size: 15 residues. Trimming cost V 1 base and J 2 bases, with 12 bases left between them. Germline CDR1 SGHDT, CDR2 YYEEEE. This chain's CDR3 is CASSLLRQLNYGYTF. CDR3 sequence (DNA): TGTGCCAGCAGCTTGTTAAGGCAGCTGAACTATGGCTACACCTTC.

The CDR3 region has the DNA TGTGCCAGCAGTTCATTAGACAGCGGCACAGATACGCAGTATTTT. Its protein is CASSSLDSGTDTQYF. The chain links TRBV27 to TRBJ2-3; a weak D match, TRBD1 (5 bases). There are 15 residues in the CDR3. From germline, CDR1 is MNHEY and CDR2 SMNVEV (reference sequence). V dropped 4 bases and J dropped 1 base, with 12 bases sitting between them.

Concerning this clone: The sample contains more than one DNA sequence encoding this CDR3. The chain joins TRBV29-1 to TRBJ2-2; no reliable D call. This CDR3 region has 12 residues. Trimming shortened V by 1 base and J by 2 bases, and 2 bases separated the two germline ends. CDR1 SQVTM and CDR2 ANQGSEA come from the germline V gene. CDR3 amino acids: CSVEANTGELFF. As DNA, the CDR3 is TGCAGCGTTGAAGCAAACACCGGGGAGCTGTTTTTT.

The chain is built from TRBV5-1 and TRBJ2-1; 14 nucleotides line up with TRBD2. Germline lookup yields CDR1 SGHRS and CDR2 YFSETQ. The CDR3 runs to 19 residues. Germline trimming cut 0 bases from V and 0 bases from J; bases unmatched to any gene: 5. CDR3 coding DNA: TGCGCCAGCAGCTTGGGACTAGCGGGAGGGGAAAGCTCCTACAATGAGCAGTTCTTC. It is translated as CASSLGLAGGESSYNEQFF.

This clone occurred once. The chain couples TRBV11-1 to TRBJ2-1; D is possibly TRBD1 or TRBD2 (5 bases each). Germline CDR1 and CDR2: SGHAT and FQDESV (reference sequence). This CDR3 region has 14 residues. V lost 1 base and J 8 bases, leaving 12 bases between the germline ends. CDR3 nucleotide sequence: TGTGCCAGCAGCTTAGAGTCGGGGACCCATGAGCAGTTCTTC. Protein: CASSLESGTHEQFF.

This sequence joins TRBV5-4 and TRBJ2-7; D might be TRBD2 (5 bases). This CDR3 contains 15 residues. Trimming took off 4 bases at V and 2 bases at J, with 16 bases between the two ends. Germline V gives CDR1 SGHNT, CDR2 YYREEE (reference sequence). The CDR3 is CASSQGLATTYEQYF. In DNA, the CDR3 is TGTGCCAGCAGCCAAGGGCTCGCGACTACCTACGAGCAGTACTTC. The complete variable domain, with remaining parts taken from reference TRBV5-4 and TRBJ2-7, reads ETGVTQSPTHLIKTRGQQVTLRCSSQSGHNTVSWYQQALGQGPQFIFQYYREEENGRGNFPPRFSGLQFPNYSSELNVNALELDDSALYLCASSQGLATTYEQYFGPGTRLTVT.

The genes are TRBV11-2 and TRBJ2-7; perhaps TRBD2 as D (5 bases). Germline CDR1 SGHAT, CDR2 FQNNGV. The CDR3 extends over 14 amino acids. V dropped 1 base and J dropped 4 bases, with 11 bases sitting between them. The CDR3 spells CASSLAGPGYEQYF. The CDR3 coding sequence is TGTGCCAGCAGCTTAGCCGGCCCGGGGTACGAGCAGTACTTC.

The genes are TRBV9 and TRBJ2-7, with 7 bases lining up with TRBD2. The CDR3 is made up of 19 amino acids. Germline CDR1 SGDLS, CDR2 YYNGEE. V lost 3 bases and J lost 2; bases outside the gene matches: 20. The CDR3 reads CASSGTETPSSGFPYEQYF. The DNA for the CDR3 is TGTGCCAGCAGCGGAACCGAAACGCCCTCTAGCGGATTCCCCTACGAGCAGTACTTC.

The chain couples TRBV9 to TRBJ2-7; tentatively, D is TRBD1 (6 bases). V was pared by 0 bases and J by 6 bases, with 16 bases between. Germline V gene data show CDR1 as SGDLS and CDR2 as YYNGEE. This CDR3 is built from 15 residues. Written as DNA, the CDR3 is TGTGCCAGCAGCGTAGCGGGCAGGGGAAGGAGCGAGCAGTACTTC. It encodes CASSVAGRGRSEQYF.

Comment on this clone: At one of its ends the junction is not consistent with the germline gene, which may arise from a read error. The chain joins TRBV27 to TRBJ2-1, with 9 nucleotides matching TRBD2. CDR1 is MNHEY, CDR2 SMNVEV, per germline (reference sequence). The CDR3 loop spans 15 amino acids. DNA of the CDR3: TGTGCCAGCAGTCTTGGGACTAGCCTCTACCATGAGCAGTTCTTC. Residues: CASSLGTSLYHEQFF.